The 26 T cell receptor beta chains below all came from one sample that was sequenced in a study of blood T cell repertoires in COVID-19. The assay was immunoSEQ multiplex PCR, and TCRdb's table has in-frame clones only and misses some. Among roughly 250,000 clones, 84% were seen once, and the ten largest hold approximately 9%. The sample taken for sequencing was peripheral blood. The receptors shown here come from a human donor in a cohort sampled during active COVID-19.

The rearrangement links TRBV7-6 to TRBJ2-2; 10 bases fit TRBD1. CDR3 length equals 16 residues. Germline assignment: CDR1 SGHVS and CDR2 FNYEAQ. Unmatched junction bases numbered 6, after V lost 5 bases and J lost 3 bases. CDR3 residues: CASSHRGTGDTGELFF. Written as DNA, the CDR3 is TGTGCCAGCAGCCATCGAGGGACAGGGGACACCGGGGAGCTGTTTTTT.

The V gene is TRBV7-2, the J gene TRBJ2-5; 8 bases are shared with TRBD2. CDR3 length: 13 residues. V shed 5 bases, J shed 6 bases, and the junction held 5 bases outside the gene matches. Per the germline V gene, CDR1 is SGHTA and CDR2 is FQGNSA. This chain's CDR3 is CASSLSGGKTQYF. The CDR3 nucleotides are TGTGCCAGCAGCCTAAGCGGGGGAAAGACCCAGTACTTC. The variable domain in full, completed from reference TRBV7-2 and TRBJ2-5, reads GAGVSQSPSNKVTEKGKDVELRCDPISGHTALYWYRQSLGQGLEFLIYFQGNSAPDKSGLPSDRFSAERTGGSVSTLTIQRTQQEDSAVYLCASSLSGGKTQYFGPGTRLLVL.

Only one count was recorded for this clone. The CDR3, as DNA: TGCAGCGTTTTCATGAGCTACGAGCAGTACTTC. This sequence encodes CSVFMSYEQYF. The chain joins TRBV29-1 to TRBJ2-7, with no clear D. V lost 5 bases to trimming and J lost 3 bases, with 8 bases between them. The CDR3 length is 11 residues. Germline CDR1 is SQVTM and CDR2 is ANQGSEA.

The chain links TRBV3-1 (or the pseudogene TRBV3-2) to TRBJ2-3, with D hard to call. V lost 0 bases and J 8 bases, leaving 9 bases between the germline ends. CDR3 length equals 13 residues. Germline CDR1 and CDR2: LGHDT and YNNKEL (reference sequence). The CDR3 protein is CASSQEPSGTQYF. In DNA form, the CDR3 reads TGTGCCAGCAGCCAAGAACCCAGTGGTACGCAGTATTTT.

This chain joins TRBV28 and TRBJ2-1, with 11 nucleotides matching TRBD2. The CDR3 totals 14 residues. Germline lookup yields CDR1 MDHEN and CDR2 SYDVKM. The V and J ends lost 8 bases and 7 bases, in that order; junction bases with no gene match: 7. DNA of the CDR3: TGTGCCAGCGCCCTAGCGGGGGGCAGAAATGAGCAGTTCTTC. This translates into CASALAGGRNEQFF.

The chain carries TRBV2 and TRBJ2-7, with 7 bases matching TRBD1. There are 14 residues in the CDR3. CDR1 SNHLY and CDR2 FYNNEI come from the germline V gene. With 5 bases clipped from V and 0 bases from J, the junction kept 4 bases outside the gene matches. This CDR3 reads CASSRQGLSYEQYF. The CDR3 DNA reads as TGTGCCAGCAGTAGACAGGGCCTCTCCTACGAGCAGTACTTC.

Concerning this clone itself: Other nucleotide sequences in the sample specify the same CDR3. The chain combines TRBV19 with TRBJ2-2; D may be TRBD2 (6 bases). Germline loops: CDR1 LNHDA, CDR2 SQIVND (reference sequence). The CDR3 sequence is 15 residues long. The V gene lost 1 base and the J gene lost 0 bases, with 6 bases spanning the gap. DNA of the CDR3: TGTGCCAGTAGTATAGCGGGAGCGAACACCGGGGAGCTGTTTTTT. Encoded protein: CASSIAGANTGELFF. The whole variable domain, remainder taken from reference TRBV19 and TRBJ2-2, is DGGITQSPKYLFRKEGQNVTLSCEQNLNHDAMYWYRQDPGQGLRLIYYSQIVNDFQKGDIAEGYSVSREKKESFPLTVTSAQKNPTAFYLCASSIAGANTGELFFGEGSRLTVL.

This clone was counted between two and nine times. The V and J genes are TRBV6-1 and TRBJ2-5; a weak D match, TRBD2 (5 bases). This CDR3 spans 13 amino acids. Germline CDR1 and CDR2: MNHNS and SASEGT. Trimming removed 3 bases from V and 4 bases from J, with 9 bases in between. CDR3: CASSDFAGETQYF. The CDR3 coding sequence is TGTGCCAGCAGTGATTTTGCGGGAGAGACCCAGTACTTC.

The rearrangement uses TRBV2 and TRBJ1-1; TRBD1 agrees at 10 bases. The CDR3 length is 16 residues. After removal of 7 bases from V and 0 bases from J, the junction contained 8 bases not matched to a gene. Germline V gives CDR1 SNHLY, CDR2 FYNNEI. This CDR3 reads CASIGQGGALNTEAFF. The CDR3 DNA sequence: TGTGCCAGCATAGGACAGGGGGGGGCCTTGAACACTGAAGCTTTCTTT.

This clone appeared a few times. The rearrangement uses TRBV7-3 and TRBJ2-3; 13 bases line up with TRBD2. Germline trimming cut 3 bases from V and 6 bases from J; bases unmatched to any gene: 9. CDR3 length equals 17 residues. CDR1 is SGHTA, CDR2 FQGTGA, per germline. CDR3 bases: TGTGCCAGCAGCTTGGGGACTAGCGGGACGCGGGCCGATACGCAGTATTTT. Translating it yields CASSLGTSGTRADTQYF.

The chain carries TRBV18 and TRBJ1-5; possibly TRBD1 for D (5 bases). The V gene's germline CDR1 is KGHSH and CDR2 LQKENI. The ends were cut back, 1 base at V and 5 bases at J, with 15 bases in the middle. This CDR3 region has 16 residues. CDR3 nucleotides: TGTGCCAGCTCACCACTCCATCTTCCGGGGGATCAGCCCCAGCATTTT. Its protein product is CASSPLHLPGDQPQHF.

The rearrangement links TRBV9 to TRBJ2-5, with TRBD2 matching over 10 bases. Germline CDR1 SGDLS, CDR2 YYNGEE. The CDR3 is 14 residues long. V lost 2 bases and J lost 5; bases outside the gene matches: 3. CDR3 residues: CASSVTSGMETQYF. The DNA for the CDR3 is TGTGCCAGCAGCGTTACTAGCGGGATGGAGACCCAGTACTTC.

The chain has TRBV3-1 (or the pseudogene TRBV3-2) and TRBJ2-7, with D maybe TRBD1 (6 bases). The germline CDR1 and CDR2 sequences are LGHDT and YNNKEL (reference sequence). The ends were cut back, 5 bases at V and 6 bases at J, with 17 bases in the middle. This CDR3 has 14 amino acids. The CDR3 DNA reads as TGTGCCAGCAGCGCCCGGACAGAAAGGGGCGAGCAGTACTTC. Its translation: CASSARTERGEQYF.

The rearrangement uses TRBV5-5 and TRBJ2-5, with TRBD1 matching over 7 bases. The V gene end was trimmed by 0 bases and the J gene end by 2 bases; junction bases not matched to a gene: 7. Germline CDR1 is SGHKS and CDR2 is YYEKEE (reference sequence). CDR3 length: 16 residues. For the CDR3, the DNA is TGTGCCAGCAGCTTGGTTGGGACAGCCTCTCAAGAGACCCAGTACTTC. Translated, it gives CASSLVGTASQETQYF.

The gene calls are TRBV5-4 and TRBJ1-5; 7 positions agree with TRBD1. This CDR3 is built from 14 residues. V lost 2 bases to trimming and J lost 4 bases; unmatched junction nucleotides: 3. Germline V gives CDR1 SGHNT, CDR2 YYREEE (reference sequence). CDR3 in DNA: TGTGCCAGCAGCTTTTCGGGACAGAATCAGCCCCAGCATTTT. Its translation is CASSFSGQNQPQHF.

This clone appeared a single time. The sample holds other DNA sequences that translate to the same CDR3. The rearrangement links TRBV18 to TRBJ2-7; D ambiguous. The CDR3 totals 13 residues. Trimming stripped 0 bases from V and 2 bases from J, with 5 bases between. From germline, CDR1 is KGHSH and CDR2 LQKENI. CDR3 DNA: TGTGCCAGCTCACCACCCGGTGCCTACGAGCAGTACTTC. Translation gives CASSPPGAYEQYF. The entire variable domain, with the rest obtained from reference TRBV18 and TRBJ2-7, is as follows: NAGVMQNPRHLVRRRGQEARLRCSPMKGHSHVYWYRQLPEEGLKFMVYLQKENIIDESGMPKERFSAEFPKEGPSILRIQQVVRGDSAAYFCASSPPGAYEQYFGPGTRLTVT.

V and J are TRBV6-5 and TRBJ2-7, with a possible D match to TRBD2 (6 bases). From germline, CDR1 is MNHEY and CDR2 SVGAGI. Trimming took off 8 bases at V and 0 bases at J, with 17 bases between the two ends. The CDR3 runs 15 residues. As DNA, the CDR3 is TGTGCCAGCGGAACGATGGGGCGGGGCTCCTACGAGCAGTACTTC. This gives the protein CASGTMGRGSYEQYF.

This clone was seen just once. CDR3 region: CASGGPGQGEGDEQFF. The CDR3 coding sequence is TGTGCCAGCGGTGGACCTGGACAGGGGGAAGGGGATGAGCAGTTCTTC. The genes are TRBV27 and TRBJ2-1, with 10 positions matching TRBD1. The CDR3 is made up of 16 amino acids. Unmatched junction bases numbered 15, after V lost 8 bases and J lost 8 bases. Germline V gene data show CDR1 as MNHEY and CDR2 as SMNVEV (reference sequence).

The rearrangement links TRBV19 to TRBJ2-1; D perhaps matches TRBD1 (6 bases). CDR1 LNHDA and CDR2 SQIVND come from the germline V gene (reference sequence). The CDR3 covers 14 residues. The V and J ends lost 5 bases and 6 bases respectively, with 14 bases between them. For the CDR3, the DNA is TGTGCCAGTAGTCTGGGGGCGAGGGCCAATGAGCAGTTCTTC. Translating gives CASSLGARANEQFF.

The V call is TRBV7-9, the J call TRBJ2-5; TRBD2 is a possible D gene (5 bases). The germline gives CDR1 SEHNR, CDR2 FQNEAQ (reference sequence). Deletions cut 5 bases from V and 5 bases from J, with 15 bases between. The CDR3 runs to 14 residues. The DNA for the CDR3 is TGTGCCAGCAGCCCCCGAGGGCGGGCGGAGACCCAGTACTTC. This sequence encodes CASSPRGRAETQYF.

The chain employs TRBV7-2 and TRBJ1-5; a possible D gene is TRBD1 (5 bases). The germline V and J ends were trimmed by 4 bases and 0 bases, with 10 bases remaining between them. The germline V gene has CDR1 SGHTA and CDR2 FQGNSA. This CDR3 is built from 15 residues. Written as DNA, the CDR3 is TGTGCCAGCAGCTCGACAGCCACTAGCAATCAGCCCCAGCATTTT. The encoded protein is CASSSTATSNQPQHF. The whole variable domain, filled in from reference TRBV7-2 and TRBJ1-5, reads GAGVSQSPSNKVTEKGKDVELRCDPISGHTALYWYRQSLGQGLEFLIYFQGNSAPDKSGLPSDRFSAERTGGSVSTLTIQRTQQEDSAVYLCASSSTATSNQPQHFGDGTRLSIL.

In its sample, this clone was seen once. V and J are TRBV7-6 and TRBJ2-3; 9 bases fit TRBD2. The germline V gene encodes CDR1 SGHVS and CDR2 FNYEAQ. With 5 bases clipped from V and 4 bases from J, the junction kept 7 bases outside the gene matches. The CDR3 sequence is 15 residues long. CDR3 region: CASSIGTSFADTQYF. The CDR3 bases are TGTGCCAGCAGCATAGGGACTAGCTTCGCAGATACGCAGTATTTT.

The chain uses TRBV28 and TRBJ2-3, with unresolved D. Germline CDR1 reads MDHEN; CDR2 reads SYDVKM. CDR3 length: 14 amino acids. Trimming took 5 bases from V and 0 from J, leaving 9 bases between them. The CDR3 sequence: CASSLTSSTDTQYF. Here the CDR3 DNA reads TGTGCCAGCAGTCTGACATCTAGCACAGATACGCAGTATTTT.

The V and J genes are TRBV10-3 and TRBJ2-7; 9 bases are shared with TRBD1. Trimming at V came to 4 bases and at J to 6 bases, leaving 7 bases not matched to a gene. This CDR3 comprises 14 residues. Germline V gene sequence: CDR1 ENHRY, CDR2 SYGVKD. The CDR3 DNA reads as TGTGCCATCAGTGCCGGGACAGGGATGGGCGAGCAGTACTTC. Its translation is CAISAGTGMGEQYF.

The chain employs TRBV5-6 and TRBJ1-6; D remains ambiguous. V was clipped by 4 bases and J by 7 bases, with 9 bases between them. The CDR3 is 13 amino acids. The germline gives CDR1 SGHDT, CDR2 YYEEEE. CDR3 residues: CASSQSDNSPLHF. In DNA, the CDR3 is TGTGCCAGCAGCCAAAGCGACAATTCACCCCTCCACTTT.

The chain carries TRBV5-1 and TRBJ1-1; 7 nucleotides match TRBD1. Germline-derived CDR1 and CDR2 are SGHRS and YFSETQ. There are 16 residues in the CDR3. Trimming cost V 3 bases and J 0 bases; bases outside gene matches: 8. The CDR3 protein is CASSWVTGNMNTEAFF. CDR3 DNA: TGCGCCAGCAGCTGGGTGACAGGGAACATGAACACTGAAGCTTTCTTT. Complete variable domain (other parts from reference TRBV5-1 and TRBJ1-1): KAGVTQTPRYLIKTRGQQVTLSCSPISGHRSVSWYQQTPGQGLQFLFEYFSETQRNKGNFPGRFSGRQFSNSRSEMNVSTLELGDSALYLCASSWVTGNMNTEAFFGQGTRLTVV.